This T cell receptor (beta chain) comes out of a study of beta chain features in type 1 diabetes. Study in general: Across all samples, about 100 million sorted cells were examined. Regarding the study as a whole: Using cDNA template may skew counts toward highly expressing activated cells. Compared with healthy donors, patients appeared to share more similar naive, central memory and regulatory TCRB repertoires.

Notes on this clone: Antigen: not known.

The study reverse transcribed the entire isolated RNA, so it sequenced expressed TCRB transcripts. The data were produced by immunoSEQ multiplex PCR, yet TCRdb's version contains in-frame clones alone and is incomplete. In the table there are about 360,000 clones, roughly 12% of which are singletons. Germline-derived CDR1 and CDR2 are SQVTM and ANQGSEA. The CDR3 consists of 18 residues. Donors underwent one heparinised blood draw, 90 to 150 mL on average. The V and J genes are TRBV29-1 and TRBJ2-5; 9 bases align to TRBD2. The J call may be faulty, since TRBJ2-7 better matches the DNA end. The sequence derives from a man between 18 and 29 years old in good health. The specimen sequenced was naive CD4+ T cells from blood. CDR3 nucleotides: TGCAGCGTTCGTGGGGTGGCTGCGGGAGGGGAGAGGTCCTACGAGCAGTACTTC. Encoded protein: CSVRGVAAGGERSYEQYF.